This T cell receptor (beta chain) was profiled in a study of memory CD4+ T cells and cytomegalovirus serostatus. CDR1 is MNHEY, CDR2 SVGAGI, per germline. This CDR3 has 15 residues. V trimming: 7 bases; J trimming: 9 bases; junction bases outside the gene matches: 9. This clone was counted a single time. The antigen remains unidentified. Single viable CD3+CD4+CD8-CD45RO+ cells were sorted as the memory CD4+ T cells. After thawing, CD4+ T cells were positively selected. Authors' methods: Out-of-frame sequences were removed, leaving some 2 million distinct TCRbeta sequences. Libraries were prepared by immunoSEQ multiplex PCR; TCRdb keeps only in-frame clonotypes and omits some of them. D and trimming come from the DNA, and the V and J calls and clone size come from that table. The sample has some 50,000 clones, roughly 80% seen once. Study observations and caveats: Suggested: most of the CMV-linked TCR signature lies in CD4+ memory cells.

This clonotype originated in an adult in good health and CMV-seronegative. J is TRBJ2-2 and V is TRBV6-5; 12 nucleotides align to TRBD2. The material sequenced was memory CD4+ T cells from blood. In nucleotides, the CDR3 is TGTGCCAGCACCTTCTCTAGCGGGGGGGCCCGGGAGCTGTTTTTT. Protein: CASTFSSGGARELFF.